The present entry profiles one TCR beta chain with its context. Its antigen remains unknown. Sequencing was performed with immunoSEQ multiplex PCR; in TCRdb, only in-frame clones are kept and a portion is missing. The sample lists tens of thousands of clones; about 92% were seen once. This sample was taken from a study of T cell clones after liver transplantation. There are 15 residues in the CDR3. Germline lookup yields CDR1 SNHLY and CDR2 FYNNEI. V was clipped by 7 bases and J by 6 bases, with 18 bases between them. Findings of the study overall: Post-transplant time points were not standardized, so conclusions are preliminary.

J is TRBJ2-2 and V is TRBV2; perhaps TRBD1 as D (6 bases). This sequence originates from a human donor who received a liver transplant. The source material was CD4+ T cells from blood, sampled before liver transplant. The CDR3 spells CASTLGTGSAGELFF. The CDR3 bases are TGTGCCAGCACACTCGGAACAGGGTCGGCCGGGGAGCTGTTTTTT.